This T cell receptor (beta chain) was profiled in a study of beta chain features in type 1 diabetes. Expressed TCRB transcripts were sequenced because the isolated RNA had all been reverse transcribed beforehand. Here immunoSEQ multiplex PCR was the method, and the copy in TCRdb shows in-frame clones only, minus some. Of approximately 300,000 clones listed, about 11% are singletons. The CDR3 length is 14 residues. Trimming stripped 6 bases from V and 4 bases from J, with 16 bases between. Looked up from germline, CDR1 is MDHEN and CDR2 is SYDVKM. This chain links TRBV28 with TRBJ2-7, with D possibly TRBD2 on 6 matching bases. Sequences were obtained from naive CD4+ T cells from blood. The origin of this receptor is a woman aged 30 to 39 in good health. CDR3 sequence: CASSRVDYLYEQYF. The CDR3 DNA sequence: TGTGCCAGCAGCAGGGTGGACTACCTATACGAGCAGTACTTC. Full variable domain (rest looked up from reference TRBV28 and TRBJ2-7): DVKVTQSSRYLVKRTGEKVFLECVQDMDHENMFWYRQDPGLGLRLIYFSYDVKMKEKGDIPEGYSVSREKKERFSLILESASTNQTSMYLCASSRVDYLYEQYFGPGTRLTVT.